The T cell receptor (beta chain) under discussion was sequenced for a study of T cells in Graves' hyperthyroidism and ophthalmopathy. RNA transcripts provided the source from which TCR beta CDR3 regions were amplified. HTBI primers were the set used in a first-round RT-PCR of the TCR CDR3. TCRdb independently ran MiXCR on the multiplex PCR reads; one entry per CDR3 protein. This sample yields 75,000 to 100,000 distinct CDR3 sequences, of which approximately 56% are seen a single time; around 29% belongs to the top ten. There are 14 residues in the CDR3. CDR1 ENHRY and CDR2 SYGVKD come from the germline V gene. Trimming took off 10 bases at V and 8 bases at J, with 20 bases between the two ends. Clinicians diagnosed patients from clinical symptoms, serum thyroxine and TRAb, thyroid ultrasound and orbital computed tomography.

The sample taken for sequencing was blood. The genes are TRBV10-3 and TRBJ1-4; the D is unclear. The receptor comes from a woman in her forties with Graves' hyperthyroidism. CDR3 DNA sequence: TGTGCCACCGGCCCCGGACGGTTTGGCGAAAAACTGTTTTTT. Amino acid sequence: CATGPGRFGEKLFF.